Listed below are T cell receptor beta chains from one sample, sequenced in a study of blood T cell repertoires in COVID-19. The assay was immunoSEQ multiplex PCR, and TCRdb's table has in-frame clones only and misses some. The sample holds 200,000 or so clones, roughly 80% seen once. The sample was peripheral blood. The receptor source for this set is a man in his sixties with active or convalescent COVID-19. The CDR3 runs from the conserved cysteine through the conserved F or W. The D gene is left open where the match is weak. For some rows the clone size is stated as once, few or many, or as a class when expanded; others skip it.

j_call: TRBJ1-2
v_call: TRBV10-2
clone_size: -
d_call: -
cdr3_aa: CASSQSSSDGYTF
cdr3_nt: TGCGCCAGCAGTCAATCTTCTTCAGATGGCTACACCTTC

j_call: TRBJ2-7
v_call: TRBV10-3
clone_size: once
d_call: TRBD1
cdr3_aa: CAISGQGASYYEQYF
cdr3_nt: TGTGCCATCAGTGGACAGGGGGCCTCATACTACGAGCAGTACTTC

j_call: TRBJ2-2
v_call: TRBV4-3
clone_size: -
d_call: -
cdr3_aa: CASSREAGVYTGELFF
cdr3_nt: TGCGCCAGCAGCCGAGAAGCGGGTGTATACACCGGGGAGCTGTTTTTT

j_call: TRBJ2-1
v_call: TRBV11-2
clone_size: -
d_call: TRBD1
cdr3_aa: CASSFHRGREQFF
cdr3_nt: TGTGCCAGCAGCTTCCACAGGGGTCGTGAGCAGTTCTTC

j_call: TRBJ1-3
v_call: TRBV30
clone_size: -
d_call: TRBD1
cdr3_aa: CAWSADRGLGTIYF
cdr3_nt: TGTGCCTGGAGTGCTGACAGGGGACTGGGCACCATATATTTT

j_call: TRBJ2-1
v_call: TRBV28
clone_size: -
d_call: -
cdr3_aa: CASSPSLRINEQFF
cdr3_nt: TGTGCCAGCAGTCCCTCGCTGAGGATCAATGAGCAGTTCTTC

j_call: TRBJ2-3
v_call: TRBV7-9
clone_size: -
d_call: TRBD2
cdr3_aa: CASRTKLAGGPTDTQYF
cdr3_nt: TGTGCCAGCAGGACCAAACTAGCGGGAGGCCCCACAGATACGCAGTATTTT

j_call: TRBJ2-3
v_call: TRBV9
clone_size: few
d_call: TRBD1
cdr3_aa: CASSVGVRGQGYDTQYF
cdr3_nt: TGTGCCAGCAGCGTAGGGGTTAGGGGACAGGGGTACGATACGCAGTATTTT

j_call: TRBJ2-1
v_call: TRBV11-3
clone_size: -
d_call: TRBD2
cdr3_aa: CASSLGPAGVKNEQFF
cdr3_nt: TGTGCCAGCAGCTTAGGCCCAGCGGGAGTGAAAAATGAGCAGTTCTTC

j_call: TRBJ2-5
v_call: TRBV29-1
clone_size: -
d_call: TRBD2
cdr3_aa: CSVEERSGKRTQYF
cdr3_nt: TGCAGCGTTGAGGAACGTAGCGGGAAGAGGACCCAGTACTTC

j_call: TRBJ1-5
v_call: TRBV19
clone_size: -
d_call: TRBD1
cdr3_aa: CASSTSTGNQPQHF
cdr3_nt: TGTGCCAGTAGTACATCGACAGGGAATCAGCCCCAGCATTTT

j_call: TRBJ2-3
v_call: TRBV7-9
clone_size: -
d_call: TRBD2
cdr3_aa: CASSLGGPGTTDTQYF
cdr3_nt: TGTGCCAGCAGCTTAGGGGGACCAGGGACTACCGATACGCAGTATTTT

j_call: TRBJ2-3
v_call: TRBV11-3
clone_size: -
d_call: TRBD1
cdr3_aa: CASSPRQGATDTQYF
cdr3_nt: TGTGCCAGCAGCCCCCGTCAGGGGGCCACAGATACGCAGTATTTT

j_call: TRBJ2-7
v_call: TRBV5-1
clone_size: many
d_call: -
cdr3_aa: CASSLDRVEQYF
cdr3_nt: TGCGCCAGCAGCTTGGACAGGGTCGAGCAGTACTTC

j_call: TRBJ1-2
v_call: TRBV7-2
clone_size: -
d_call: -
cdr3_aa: CASSSRGGRANYGYTF
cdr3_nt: TGTGCCAGCAGCTCCCGGGGGGGAAGAGCTAACTATGGCTACACCTTC

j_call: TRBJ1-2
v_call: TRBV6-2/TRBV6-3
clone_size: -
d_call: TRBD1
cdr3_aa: CASSYAGQAYGYTF
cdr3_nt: TGTGCCAGCAGTTACGCGGGACAGGCATATGGCTACACCTTC

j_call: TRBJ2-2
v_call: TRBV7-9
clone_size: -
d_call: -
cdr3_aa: CASSLSSGELFF
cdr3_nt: TGTGCCAGCAGCCTGAGTTCGGGGGAGCTGTTTTTT

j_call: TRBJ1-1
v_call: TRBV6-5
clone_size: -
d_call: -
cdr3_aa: CASRRLQTLTEAFF
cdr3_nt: TGTGCCAGCAGGAGACTACAAACCCTCACTGAAGCTTTCTTT

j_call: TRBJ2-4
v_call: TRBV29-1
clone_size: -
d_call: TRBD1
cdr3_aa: CSVGGGQGEVKNIQYF
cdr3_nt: TGCAGCGTTGGTGGGGGACAGGGGGAGGTCAAAAACATTCAGTACTTC

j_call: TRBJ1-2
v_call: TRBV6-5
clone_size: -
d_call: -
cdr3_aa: CASSYTDSAYGYTF
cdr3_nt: TGTGCCAGCAGTTACACCGACAGCGCATATGGCTACACCTTC

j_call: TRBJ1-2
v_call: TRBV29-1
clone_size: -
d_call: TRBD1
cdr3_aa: CSVRDRGIGGYTF
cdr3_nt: TGCAGCGTTCGGGACAGGGGGATTGGGGGCTACACCTTC